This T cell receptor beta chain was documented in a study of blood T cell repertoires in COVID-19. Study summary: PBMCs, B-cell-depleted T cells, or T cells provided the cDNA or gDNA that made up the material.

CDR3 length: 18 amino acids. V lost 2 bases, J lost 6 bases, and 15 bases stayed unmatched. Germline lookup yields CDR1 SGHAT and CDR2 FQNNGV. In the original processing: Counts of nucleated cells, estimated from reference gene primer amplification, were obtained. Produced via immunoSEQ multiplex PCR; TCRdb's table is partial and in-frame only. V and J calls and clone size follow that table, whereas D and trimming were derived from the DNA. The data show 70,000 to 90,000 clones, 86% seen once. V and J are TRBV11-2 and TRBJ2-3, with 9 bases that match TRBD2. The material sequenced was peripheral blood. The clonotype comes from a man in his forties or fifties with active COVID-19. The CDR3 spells CASSLYGPSGNLKDTQYF. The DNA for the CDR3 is TGTGCCAGCAGCTTATATGGGCCTAGCGGGAATTTAAAGGATACGCAGTATTTT. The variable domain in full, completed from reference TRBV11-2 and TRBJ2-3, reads EAGVAQSPRYKIIEKRQSVAFWCNPISGHATLYWYQQILGQGPKLLIQFQNNGVVDDSQLPKDRFSAERLKGVDSTLKIQPAKLEDSAVYLCASSLYGPSGNLKDTQYFGPGTRLTVL.